This is a list of T cell receptor beta chains from one sample in a study of OX40 agonist ivuxolimab in advanced cancers. TCRdb's copy holds only in-frame clones and misses some; the assay was immunoSEQ multiplex PCR. Of tens of thousands of clones in the sample, about nine tenths were seen once. The material was CD4+ or CD8+ T cells sorted from blood, obtained in a trial of the OX40 agonist ivuxolimab. The receptors here all came from an adult with an advanced solid tumor such as melanoma, head and neck, liver or kidney cancer. Each CDR3 is given with its conserved first and last residue. A D gene is named only where the DNA matches it firmly. Clone size is not always given. Where it is, it says once, few, many or a class for expanded clones.

>few|TRBV2|TRBD1|TRBJ1-6
TGTGCCAGCAGTGAAGCAAGACAGGGGAGTTCACCCCTCCACTTT
CASSEARQGSSPLHF
>once|TRBV10-3|TRBD1|TRBJ2-2
TGTGCCATCAGTACAGGGGGCGGCACCGGGGAGCTGTTTTTT
CAISTGGGTGELFF
>NA|TRBV11-2|NA|TRBJ2-3
TGTGCCAGCAGCCTCTTGAGGGGGGAGGCAGATACGCAGTATTTT
CASSLLRGEADTQYF
>NA|TRBV6-1|TRBD2|TRBJ2-1
TGTGCCAGCAGTGAAGAGGCAGCGGGGGGGCGGCGGGAGCAGTTCTTC
CASSEEAAGGRREQFF
>NA|TRBV16|NA|TRBJ2-5
TGTGCCAGCACCCGCCGGGGGCTCCAAGAGACCCAGTACTTC
CASTRRGLQETQYF
>NA|TRBV11-2|TRBD2|TRBJ2-7
TGTGCCAGCAGCGCTAGCGGGGGGGCGAACGAGCAGTACTTC
CASSASGGANEQYF
>NA|TRBV30|NA|TRBJ1-6
TGTGCCTGGAGTGAGGGAAACCCCAATTCACCCCTCCACTTT
CAWSEGNPNSPLHF
>NA|TRBV27|NA|TRBJ2-3
TGTGCCAGCAGTTTAAGAGGGGGGATCGCGGCAGATACGCAGTATTTT
CASSLRGGIAADTQYF
>NA|TRBV6-1|NA|TRBJ1-6
TGTGCCATATCAGGGAGTGCCTATAATTCACCCCTCCACTTT
CAISGSAYNSPLHF
>NA|TRBV28|NA|TRBJ2-7
TGTGCCAGCAGTTTAAGGGCTCGCGAGCAGTACTTC
CASSLRAREQYF
>NA|TRBV5-1|TRBD1|TRBJ2-5
TGCGCCAGCAGCCCGGACAGGGTGGGACAAGAGACCCAGTACTTC
CASSPDRVGQETQYF
>NA|TRBV27|TRBD1|TRBJ2-2
TGTGCCAGCAGCCCCGACAGGGTGAACACCGGGGAGCTGTTTTTT
CASSPDRVNTGELFF
>NA|TRBV6-1|NA|TRBJ1-3
TGTGCCAGCAGTTCGGGACGGTTCTCTGGAAACACCATATATTTT
CASSSGRFSGNTIYF
>NA|TRBV11-2|TRBD1|TRBJ2-7
TGTGCCAGCAGCCCGGGAGACAGGGGGCGAGTATACGGCGAGCAGTACTTC
CASSPGDRGRVYGEQYF
>NA|TRBV18|NA|TRBJ1-1
TGTGCCAGCTCACCACGGGATGGCCCTACTGAAGCTTTCTTT
CASSPRDGPTEAFF
>NA|TRBV7-2|TRBD2|TRBJ2-3
TGTGCCAGCAGCTCACGGGGGGGCACAGATACGCAGTATTTT
CASSSRGGTDTQYF
>NA|TRBV28|NA|TRBJ2-4
TGTGCCAGCAGTTTAAAGTTCTACATTCAGTACTTC
CASSLKFYIQYF
>few|TRBV5-1|TRBD1|TRBJ1-2
TGCGCCAGCAGCTTGGGACAGGGCGCCTATGGCTACACCTTC
CASSLGQGAYGYTF
>NA|TRBV5-8|TRBD1|TRBJ1-1
TGTGCCAGCAGCTTGGTAGGGGGCGTGAGGGCCACTGAAGCTTTCTTT
CASSLVGGVRATEAFF
>NA|TRBV4-1|NA|TRBJ2-2
TGCGCCAGCAGCCAACTGGCCCTAGGACGGACCTGGGCCATCGGGGAGCTGTTTTTT
CASSQLALGRTWAIGELFF
>NA|TRBV5-1|NA|TRBJ2-2
TGCGCAGTTGGGTGGGGGCCGAACACCGGGGAGCTGTTTTTT
CAVGWGPNTGELFF
>NA|TRBV29-1|NA|TRBJ2-5
TGCAGCGTTGAAGAGTGGGGAGAGACCCAGTACTTC
CSVEEWGETQYF
>NA|TRBV11-3|TRBD2|TRBJ2-3
TGTGCCAGCAGCCCTGGGGGGGGTGCGACAGATACGCAGTATTTT
CASSPGGGATDTQYF
>NA|TRBV6-6|NA|TRBJ1-5
TGTGCCAGCAGTTACCGGGGGGATCCAAGCAATCAGCCCCAGCATTTT
CASSYRGDPSNQPQHF
>few|TRBV4-2|NA|TRBJ1-3
TGTGCCAGCAGCCCAGAACGGACTAGTGGAAACACCATATATTTT
CASSPERTSGNTIYF
>NA|TRBV18|TRBD1|TRBJ2-2
TGTGCCAGCTCACCAATTCTTCCGGACAGGGAGAACACCGGGGAGCTGTTTTTT
CASSPILPDRENTGELFF
>NA|TRBV4-2|NA|TRBJ1-5
TGTGCCAGCAGCCAAGCTCAGAGCAATCAGCCCCAGCATTTT
CASSQAQSNQPQHF
>NA|TRBV18|NA|TRBJ1-1
TGTGCCAGCTCACCAACTCAGGGTGTCGGGAGCACTGAAGCTTTCTTT
CASSPTQGVGSTEAFF
>NA|TRBV18|NA|TRBJ2-3
TGTGCCAGCTCCAGGGACTCCACAGATACGCAGTATTTT
CASSRDSTDTQYF
>NA|TRBV5-4|TRBD1|TRBJ1-1
TGTGCCAGCAGTCCTCGGACAGGGGGCACTGAAGCTTTCTTT
CASSPRTGGTEAFF